Shown below are 15 T cell receptor beta chains from a single sample sequenced in a study of CXCR3-negative and CXCR3-positive naive CD8 T cells. The study, taken as a whole, reports: More hydrophobic TRB CDR3s occurred in CXCR3-positive than in CXCR3-negative naive cells.

The antigens of these receptors remain unknown. 5' RACE with UMI labels generated the TRB cDNA libraries. TCRdb re-called the 5' RACE reads, yielding one record per CDR3 amino acid sequence without DNA. In all, the sample yields roughly 110,000 distinct CDR3 sequences. Sequences were obtained from naive CXCR3+ CD8+ T cells from blood. Described subset: CD45RO-CCR7+CD27+CD95- naive CD8+ T cells expressing CXCR3 (TNR3+). The receptors were gathered from a human donor in good health. Some clones in this sample may be carry-over from other donors' samples.

The genes are TRBV5-5 and TRBJ2-7; no DNA is available, so the TRBD1 call from TCRdb remains unchecked. This CDR3 region has 14 residues. CDR1 and CDR2 (germline): SGHKS, YYEKEE (reference sequence). The CDR3 protein is CASSMDRGWGEQYF.

V gene TRBV7-6 combines with J gene TRBJ2-3; TCRdb calls TRBD2, which cannot be checked without DNA. Germline V lookup: CDR1 SGHVS, CDR2 FNYEAQ. The CDR3 covers 16 residues. CDR3: CASSFIAGDGTDTQYF.

This sequence joins TRBV28 and TRBJ2-7; the D call from TCRdb, TRBD2, cannot be confirmed without DNA. This CDR3 contains 15 residues. Germline V gene lookup returns CDR1 MDHEN and CDR2 SYDVKM. The CDR3 region is CASISRPDEPYEQYF.

The chain combines TRBV7-8 with TRBJ2-7. The CDR3 is 14 residues long. CDR1 and CDR2 (germline): SGHVS, FQNEAQ. This CDR3 is CASSLVGENYEQYF.

This chain connects TRBV7-6 to TRBJ2-7; the TRBD1 assignment by TCRdb is unverifiable without DNA. The CDR3 sequence is 13 residues long. Looked up from germline, CDR1 is SGHVS and CDR2 is FNYEAQ. The CDR3 loop is CASTPTGAGEQYF.

This sequence joins TRBV29-1 and TRBJ2-1; with no DNA, the TCRdb D assignment of TRBD2 cannot be verified. Germline V lookup: CDR1 SQVTM, CDR2 ANQGSEA. The CDR3 is made up of 13 amino acids. The CDR3 here is CSVEIRTSDEQFF.

V usage is TRBV12-3 or TRBV12-4 and J usage is TRBJ2-2. The CDR3 covers 13 residues. CDR3 region: CASSYRYTGELFF.

This CDR3 is CASSSDSSYGYTF. The V call is TRBV5-1, the J call TRBJ1-2. Germline V gene sequence: CDR1 SGHRS, CDR2 YFSETQ. The CDR3 is made up of 13 amino acids.

This chain uses TRBV5-1 with TRBJ1-1. CDR1 and CDR2 from the germline V gene are SGHRS and YFSETQ. The CDR3 length is 14 residues. CDR3 loop: CASSLSGIGTEAFF. Filled out from reference TRBV5-1 and TRBJ1-1, the complete variable domain reads KAGVTQTPRYLIKTRGQQVTLSCSPISGHRSVSWYQQTPGQGLQFLFEYFSETQRNKGNFPGRFSGRQFSNSRSEMNVSTLELGDSALYLCASSLSGIGTEAFFGQGTRLTVV.

The gene calls are TRBV7-7 and TRBJ2-1; TCRdb reports TRBD2, a call that lacks DNA to check it against. This CDR3 is built from 13 residues. CDR1 SSHAT and CDR2 FNYEAQ come from the germline V gene (reference sequence). The CDR3 here is CASSPTRGNEQFF.

J is TRBJ2-7 and V is TRBV5-1; TCRdb indicates TRBD1, and absent DNA this call remains unverified. Germline V lookup: CDR1 SGHRS, CDR2 YFSETQ. The CDR3 is 13 amino acids. This CDR3 is CASRPGTGVEQYF.

The chain employs TRBV7-9 and TRBJ1-1; TCRdb's D call of TRBD1 is untestable without DNA. This CDR3 comprises 15 residues. From germline, CDR1 is SEHNR and CDR2 FQNEAQ (reference sequence). CDR3 sequence reads: CASSLGVGAGTEAFF.

This sequence joins TRBV10-2 and TRBJ2-7; lacking DNA, the TRBD2 call made by TCRdb goes unchecked. In germline, CDR1 is WSHSY, CDR2 SAAADI. The CDR3 is made up of 16 amino acids. CDR3: CASSESVASGTHEQYF.

The chain links TRBV20-1 to TRBJ2-7; the D gene TCRdb calls, TRBD1, cannot be checked with no DNA. Germline CDR1 is DFQATT and CDR2 is SNEGSKA (reference sequence). The CDR3 has 12 residues. This CDR3 is CSARTVSYEQYF.

The chain recombines TRBV5-5 with TRBJ2-1; checking the TCRdb D call of TRBD2 is not possible without DNA. This CDR3 spans 16 amino acids. Germline V CDR1 and CDR2: SGHKS, YYEKEE (reference sequence). Here the CDR3 reads CASSPYGLAVYNEQFF.